What follows is one T cell receptor (beta chain) and its context. Its antigen is not identified. V was clipped by 0 bases and J by 2 bases; unmatched bases: 2. The CDR3 runs to 15 residues. The germline gives CDR1 SGHRS, CDR2 YFSETQ. Constant-region reverse primers amplified full-length variable regions, followed by semi-nested Nested Universal Primer A PCR. TCRdb ran MiXCR on the 5' RACE reads and lists one entry per CDR3 protein. Among several thousand distinct CDR3 sequences listed, roughly 72% were seen once. General study points: Tumor memory CD4+ T cell TCR gene usage clustered with blood and lymph node memory CD4+ cells and lymph node naive CD4+ cells.

Sample: memory CD4+ T cells sorted from a lymph node. Subset denoted: memory CD4+ T cells, CD4+CD45RO+CD25-. This sequence originates from a female donor with breast cancer. The V gene is TRBV5-1, the J gene TRBJ2-1, with 7 bases fitting TRBD2. In nucleotides, the CDR3 is TGCGCCAGCAGCTTGGGACTAGCCCCCTACAATGAGCAGTTCTTC. Translating it yields CASSLGLAPYNEQFF. Full variable domain (remainder filled in from reference TRBV5-1 and TRBJ2-1): KAGVTQTPRYLIKTRGQQVTLSCSPISGHRSVSWYQQTPGQGLQFLFEYFSETQRNKGNFPGRFSGRQFSNSRSEMNVSTLELGDSALYLCASSLGLAPYNEQFFGPGTRLTVL.